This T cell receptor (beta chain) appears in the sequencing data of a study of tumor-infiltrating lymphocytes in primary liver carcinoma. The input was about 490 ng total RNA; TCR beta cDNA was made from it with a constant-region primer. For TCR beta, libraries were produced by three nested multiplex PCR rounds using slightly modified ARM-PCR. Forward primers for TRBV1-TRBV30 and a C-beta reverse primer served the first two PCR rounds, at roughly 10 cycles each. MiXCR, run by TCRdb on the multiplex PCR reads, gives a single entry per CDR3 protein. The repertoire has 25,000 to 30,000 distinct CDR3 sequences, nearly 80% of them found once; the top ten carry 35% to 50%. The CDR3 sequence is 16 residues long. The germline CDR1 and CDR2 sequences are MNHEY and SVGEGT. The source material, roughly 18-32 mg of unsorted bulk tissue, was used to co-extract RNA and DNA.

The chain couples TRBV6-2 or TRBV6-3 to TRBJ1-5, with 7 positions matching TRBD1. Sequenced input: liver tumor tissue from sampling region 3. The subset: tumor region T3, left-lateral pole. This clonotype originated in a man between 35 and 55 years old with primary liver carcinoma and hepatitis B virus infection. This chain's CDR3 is CASDQAGTVSNQPQHF. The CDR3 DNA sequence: TGTGCTAGCGACCAAGCCGGGACAGTTAGCAATCAGCCCCAGCATTTT.